This entry lists 3 T cell receptor beta chains sequenced from one sample in a study of T-cell reconstitution after alpha-beta-depleted transplantation in children. This sample's TCRbeta library carried unique molecular identifier barcodes. From the PCR reads, TCRdb called clonotypes with MiXCR, one entry per CDR3 protein. Of about 130,000 distinct CDR3 sequences listed, 8.5% to 10% were seen once; the top ten hold around 24%. This specimen was PBMCs, mostly from graft donor cells, taken 180 days after TCRalphabeta/CD19-depleted stem cell transplant. The receptors stem from a girl less than two years old who had a stem cell transplant for combined immunodeficiency, so the T cells may come from the graft donor.

The J gene is TRBJ2-2, the V gene TRBV5-1, with D unclear. Trimming removed 0 bases from V and 2 bases from J, with 11 bases in between. Germline-derived CDR1 and CDR2 are SGHRS and YFSETQ. This CDR3 is built from 16 residues. As DNA, the CDR3 is TGCGCCAGCAGCTTGGCAAAGACACTAAACACCGGGGAGCTGTTTTTT. It specifies CASSLAKTLNTGELFF. Full variable domain (rest looked up from reference TRBV5-1 and TRBJ2-2): KAGVTQTPRYLIKTRGQQVTLSCSPISGHRSVSWYQQTPGQGLQFLFEYFSETQRNKGNFPGRFSGRQFSNSRSEMNVSTLELGDSALYLCASSLAKTLNTGELFFGEGSRLTVL.

The rearrangement uses TRBV11-2 and TRBJ1-1; 8 bases are a match to TRBD1. This CDR3 spans 15 amino acids. The J segment lost 5 bases and the V segment lost 5 bases, leaving 10 bases of the junction unmatched. Per the germline V gene, CDR1 is SGHAT and CDR2 is FQNNGV. The CDR3 reads CASSRGQGGWTEAFF. As DNA, the CDR3 is TGTGCCAGCAGCCGAGGACAGGGCGGGTGGACTGAAGCTTTCTTT.

This clonotype was observed many times. The CDR3 protein is CAIRSTALGTDTQYF. As DNA, the CDR3 is TGTGCCATCAGATCGACAGCCTTAGGCACAGATACGCAGTATTTT. The V and J genes are TRBV10-3 and TRBJ2-3, with D possibly TRBD1 on 5 matching bases. The V and J ends lost 6 bases and 1 base respectively, with 14 bases between them. CDR3 size: 15 residues. Germline V lookup: CDR1 ENHRY, CDR2 SYGVKD.